This T cell receptor beta chain was observed in a study of patients and donors after allogeneic stem cell transplantation. This clonotype was counted a few times. This CDR3 has 16 residues. CDR1 and CDR2 from the germline V gene are SEHNR and FQNEAQ (reference sequence). Trimming took 5 bases from V and 6 from J, leaving 20 bases between them. Via MiXCR, TCRdb re-called the RT-PCR reads, giving one row per CDR3 protein. The table has hundreds of thousands of distinct CDR3 sequences, 16% seen once. The chain uses TRBV7-9 and TRBJ2-4, with a weak D call TRBD1 (6 bases). The sequencing input was blood, either unsorted or a sorted T cell fraction (not recorded which). This receptor was identified in a human donor who was either an allogeneic HSCT recipient or a stem cell or donor lymphocyte infusion donor (not recorded which). It is not recorded whose cells these are; they may come from a transplant donor. CDR3 sequence: CASSIWQGTKANIQYF. The CDR3, as DNA: TGTGCCAGCAGCATTTGGCAGGGGACGAAGGCAAACATTCAGTACTTC.